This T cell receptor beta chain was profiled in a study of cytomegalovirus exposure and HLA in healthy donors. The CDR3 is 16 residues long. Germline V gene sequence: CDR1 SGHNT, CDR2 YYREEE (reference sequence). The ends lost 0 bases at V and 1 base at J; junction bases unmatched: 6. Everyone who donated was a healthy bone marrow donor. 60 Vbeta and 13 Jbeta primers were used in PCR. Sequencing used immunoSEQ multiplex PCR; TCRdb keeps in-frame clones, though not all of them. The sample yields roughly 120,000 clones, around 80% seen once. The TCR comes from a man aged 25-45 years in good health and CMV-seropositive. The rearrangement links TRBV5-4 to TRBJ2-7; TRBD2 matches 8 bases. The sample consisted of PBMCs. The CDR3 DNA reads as TGTGCCAGCAGCTTGGCCGGGGGGGGCGAATCCTACGAGCAGTACTTC. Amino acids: CASSLAGGGESYEQYF.